This T cell receptor (beta chain) was observed in a study of identical twins. Study observations and caveats: Modelling underestimated the level of out-of-frame TCR alpha sharing observed in monozygotic twins. Insertions were fewer in abundant cord blood beta clonotypes, whereas memory repertoires showed none of this pattern. Cross-sectional statistics underpinned the conclusions; the same donors were not followed. Beta out-of-frame sequences showed weaker excess twin sharing.

TCRdb independently ran MiXCR on the 5' RACE reads; one entry per CDR3 protein. This sample yields 550,000 to 700,000 distinct CDR3 sequences, of which around 9.6% are seen a single time; approximately 3% belongs to the top ten. This clonotype was picked up a small number of times. Its antigen is as yet unknown. Germline loops: CDR1 SGHTA, CDR2 FQGNSA. The CDR3 covers 15 residues. The trim removed 2 bases at V and 4 bases at J, leaving 6 bases unmatched. The same sample was also studied in work on yellow fever vaccine responses in identical twins.

This TCR was sampled from a woman aged 18-30 years in good health. Material for sequencing was PBMCs. V gene TRBV7-2 combines with J gene TRBJ2-7, with 9 positions matching TRBD2. The CDR3 spells CASSLQAGGNYEQYF. DNA of the CDR3: TGTGCCAGCAGCTTACAAGCGGGGGGAAATTACGAGCAGTACTTC.